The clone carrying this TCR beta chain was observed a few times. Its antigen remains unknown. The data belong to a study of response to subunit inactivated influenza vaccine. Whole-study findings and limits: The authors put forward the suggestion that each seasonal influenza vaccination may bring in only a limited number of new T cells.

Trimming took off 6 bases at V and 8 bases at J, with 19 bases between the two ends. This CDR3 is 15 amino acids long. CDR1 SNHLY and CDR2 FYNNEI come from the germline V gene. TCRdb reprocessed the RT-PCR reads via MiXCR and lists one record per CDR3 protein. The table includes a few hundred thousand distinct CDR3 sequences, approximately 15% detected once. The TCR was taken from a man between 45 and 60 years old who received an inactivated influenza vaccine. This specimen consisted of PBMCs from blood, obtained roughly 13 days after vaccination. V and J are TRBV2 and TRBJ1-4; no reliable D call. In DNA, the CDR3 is TGTGCCAGCAGCGACTACCCTGGGAGTGGGGAAAAACTGTTTTTT. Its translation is CASSDYPGSGEKLFF.